This TCR beta chain emerged from a study of cytomegalovirus exposure and HLA in healthy donors listed by TCRdb under 2017. Notes on the research overall: An earlier analysis of several hundred of the donors reported 276 Gb of sequence data and around 100 million unique TCR beta sequences obtained from some 200 million T cells. About 280 gigabases of sequencing data and around 80 million unique TCR sequences made up an early release that covered about 640 HLA-typed donors. Among the roughly 400 genotyped donors, about 83% belonged to the genetic ancestry cluster associated with self-reported Caucasian donors. The aim of the study was to test whether cataloging public T cell receptors could identify signatures of past pathogen exposure. The study used immunosequencing to profile the T cell repertoires of 666 subjects and linked those repertoires to cytomegalovirus serostatus. Besides the first cohort of more than 650 subjects, a separate validation cohort made up of 120 different subjects was used. To predict cytomegalovirus infection status, the study combined high-throughput TCR immunosequencing, statistical association of individual TCRs with disease status, and machine learning. A later analysis re-examined previously published TCR beta repertoires from just over 650 donors and added high-resolution HLA genotyping to investigate patterns of TCR occurrence. Rather than using new phenotypic data, the later analysis identified candidate immune exposures from TCR beta sequences and from how often those sequences occurred across donors. To decide whether each TCR beta V gene segment behaved as functional or pseudogenic, an earlier analysis of some 600 of the donors relied on high-throughput TCR beta sequencing. Alongside the repertoire data, information on donor age, sex, ethnicity and CMV serostatus was compiled. A later genetic analysis used genome-wide SNP genotypes for about 65% of the roughly 670 donors, treating that subset as a discovery cohort. All discovery cohort repertoires had been generated on a single sequencing platform. Both class I and class II loci were covered by HLA typing, at four-digit resolution. Typing coverage differed by locus: A, B, C, DRB1 and DQB1 were typed in about 620-630 donors, DQA1 in 500 to 550, DPA1 in some 570, and DPB1 in 472. Several DR-DQ haplotypes were treated as single units for association and clustering because of strong linkage in the cohort. On average, 235,054 unique TCR beta nucleotide sequences were sequenced per donor among more than 350 genotyped donors of the cohort, with around 19% of those sequences being non-productive.

Libraries came from the immunoSEQ multiplex PCR assay. The multiplex PCR relied on a mix of 60 forward primers for TCR Vbeta segments and 13 reverse primers for TCR Jbeta segments. The CDR3 region of rearranged TCR beta genes was amplified from genomic DNA with a multiplex PCR assay. The amplified TCR beta libraries were sequenced on the Illumina HiSeq System as 87-base-pair reads. The authors processed their data as follows. In a later analysis, some 80 million unique TCR beta chains were counted across the roughly 700 repertoires, and roughly 11 million of these chains were shared by at least two donors. Raw reads were error-corrected and collapsed into unique sequences with a nearest-neighbor algorithm that merged closely related sequences to remove PCR and sequencing errors. CDR3 sequences were aligned to IMGT reference sequences to assign V, D and J gene segments. For a sequence to be retained, a match of at least six nucleotides to both a V gene segment and a J gene segment was required. Rearrangements were called productive when the CDR3 lacked stop codons and stayed in frame with V and J; all others were non-productive. Following IMGT convention, CDR3 was defined as the stretch from the second conserved V-encoded cysteine up to the conserved J-encoded phenylalanine. The earlier analysis of about 610 of the donors excluded any sequence lacking an unambiguous match to a single V gene segment. An earlier analysis of about 600 of the donors called V segments functional above 56.7% productive rearrangements and segregating when the between-donor standard deviation exceeded 5%. A statistical classification framework was developed to diagnose cytomegalovirus status using the catalog of TCR beta chain sequences. In a later analysis, V and J genes were assigned by comparing TCR nucleotide sequences against IMGT/GENE-DB human TR gene sequences. Using the TCRdist pipeline, a later analysis assigned CDR3 sequences along with most-parsimonious VDJ recombination scenarios. In a later analysis, each TCR beta chain was defined by its CDR3 amino acid sequence together with its V-gene family, and reads lacking a unique V-gene family were excluded. To address suspected cross-contamination and a sequencing artifact, a later analysis removed 592 highly shared, low-generation-probability nucleotide sequences. In a later analysis, a clonal expansion index was calculated for each public chain from normalized within-repertoire ranks of inferred template counts. A later analysis computed generation probabilities with a VDJ recombination model fitted to out-of-frame rearrangements, and checked the results against IGoR. In a later analysis, TCR-TCR, TCR-HLA and TCR-CMV co-occurrence was scored with hypergeometric tests, and a repertoire-size bias correction was applied to TCR pairs. A later analysis estimated false discovery rates by permuting HLA or CMV assignments 20 times. In a later analysis, co-occurring TCRs were grouped using DBSCAN, and TCRdist sequence similarity was added for clustering within HLA-allele-positive subsets. For co-occurrence clustering, repertoires with fewer than 30,000 or more than 120,000 public chains were excluded, along with 5 or 6 repertoires with anomalous nucleotide sharing. TCRdb took this table from immuneACCESS and kept in-frame rearrangements with V and J called. Such tables lack part of the clones; where checked against another copy, unresolved V genes explain under half of the gap, and the rest is unexplained. The V and J calls and clone size were taken over from that table, and D and trimming were inferred from the DNA. The table for this sample records 75,000 to 85,000 clones. Approximately 0.58% of the sample is in the top ten clones.

CDR1 and CDR2, looked up from the germline V gene, are KGHSH and LQKENI. Germline trimming amounts to 5 bases on V and 1 base on J, with 4 as the count of junction bases outside the gene matches. From the cysteine up to the phenylalanine, the CDR3 has a length of 14 residues. Kept here is only the CDR3 DNA, which spans 42 bases and is read in frame from base 1. A note on this clone: The target of this receptor is not known.

The cohort was made up of 666 healthy bone marrow donors. Cohort members were all nominally healthy when sampled, although unrecorded immune exposures were likely present. The donor was CMV seronegative and belonged to the group of 350 to 400 seronegative cohort members. Each donor provided a peripheral blood sample, and peripheral blood mononuclear cells were used for TCR beta sequencing. The Qiagen DNeasy Blood Extraction Kit was used to extract genomic DNA from the blood cell samples. The study at large found these results: Assigning TCR associations to individual alleles was difficult when HLA alleles, especially DR and DQ, strongly co-occurred. A further reported finding was that TCR beta sequences accurately predicted the HLA-A and HLA-B alleles for most subjects in the first cohort. The earlier analysis of approximately 560 of the donors excluded some 15 rarely observed V segments, including chromosome 9 orphons, because counts were too low. Some IMGT-functional V segments, including TRBV6-2 and TRBV6-3, could not be distinguished by the 87-base-pair reads and were therefore excluded. The authors suggested that the approach could potentially be extended to other disease states and immunological phenotypes. CMV serostatus was the only immune exposure information available for the cohort. A few of the identified cytomegalovirus-associated TCR beta chains were confirmed in vitro to be specific for cytomegalovirus antigens. The sequencing pipeline was judged likely to have produced a cluster of highly shared sequence variants as a technical artifact. Only TCR beta chains were sequenced in this cohort, and the absence of alpha or paired-chain data limited detectable features. In an earlier analysis of 587 of the donors, most TCR beta V segments appeared in productive rearrangements about 90% or about 30% of the time, broadly matching IMGT annotations. A later analysis associated about 16,000 TCR beta sequences with specific HLA alleles at a false discovery rate of 0.05. A later genetic analysis reported fewer N-insertions in productive TCRs among donors in an Asian-associated ancestry cluster than the roughly 640-donor mean. According to a later analysis, most CMV-associated TCR beta chains appeared to be HLA-restricted, and the HLA associations seemed to be driven largely by CMV exposure. An association between a missense DCLRE1C variant and V-gene and J-gene trimming of TCR beta chains was found in a later genetic analysis and replicated in an independent cohort. Correlated functional status among segregating V segments might be attributable to linkage disequilibrium, but an unknown experimental factor could not be ruled out. The classifier was reported to diagnose cytomegalovirus status with high specificity and sensitivity in both the original cohort and the validation cohort. The presence/absence analyses assumed that sequencing depth was roughly uniform across donors, and that assumption may not be true. While some public TCRs were present in many individuals, most TCR sequences turned up only very rarely across donors. According to a later analysis, TCR association rates differed among HLA loci, with DRB1 alleles showing the most associated TCRs and HLA-C alleles showing the fewest. According to a later analysis, parvovirus B19, influenza, CMV and Epstein-Barr virus appeared linked to several top co-occurrence clusters. In a later analysis, HLA-associated TCR beta chains showed more clonal expansion and lower generation probabilities than non-associated chains that were equally common. Because HLA typing was missing for some donors at each locus, association tests included only the typed subset. The study gave a list of about 170 TCR beta chains associated with cytomegalovirus.

Specimen: PBMCs. This TCR came from a man in his forties or fifties in good health and CMV-seronegative. The chain joins TRBV18 to TRBJ1-1, with 7 bases in between that match TRBD1. This receptor has the CDR3 CASSATGANTEAFF. The DNA sequence is TGTGCCAGCTCAGCCACAGGGGCGAACACTGAAGCTTTCTTT.